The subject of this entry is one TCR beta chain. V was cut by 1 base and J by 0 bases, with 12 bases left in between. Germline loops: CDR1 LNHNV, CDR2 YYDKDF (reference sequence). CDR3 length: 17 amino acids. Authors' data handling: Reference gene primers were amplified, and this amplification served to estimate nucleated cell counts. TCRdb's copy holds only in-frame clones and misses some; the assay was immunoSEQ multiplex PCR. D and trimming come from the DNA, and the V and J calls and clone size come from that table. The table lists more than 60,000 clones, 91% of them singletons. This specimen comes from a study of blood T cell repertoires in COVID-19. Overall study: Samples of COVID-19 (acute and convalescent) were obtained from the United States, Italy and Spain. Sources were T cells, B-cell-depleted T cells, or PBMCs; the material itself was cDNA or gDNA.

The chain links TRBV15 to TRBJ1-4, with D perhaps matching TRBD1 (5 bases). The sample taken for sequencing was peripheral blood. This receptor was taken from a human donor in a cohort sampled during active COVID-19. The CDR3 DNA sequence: TGTGCCACCAGCAGAGGTACAGGATCTACAACTAATGAAAAACTGTTTTTT. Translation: CATSRGTGSTTNEKLFF.